A selection of T cell receptor beta chains follows, all from one sample in a study of blood T cell repertoires in COVID-19. Clones were read by immunoSEQ multiplex PCR, and TCRdb kept only the in-frame ones, dropping some. In the table there are fewer than 150,000 clones, about four fifths of which are singletons. Sequenced: peripheral blood. The receptors come from a human donor in a cohort sampled during active COVID-19. Each CDR3 is given with its conserved first and last residue. The D gene is left open where the match is weak. Only some rows state a clone size, as once, few, many or a class for expanded clones.

d_call | j_call | v_call | clone_size | cdr3_aa | cdr3_nt
TRBD2 | TRBJ2-2 | TRBV6-5 | NA | CASSTQGGGAGELFF | TGTGCCAGCAGTACACAGGGCGGGGGGGCCGGGGAGCTGTTTTTT
NA | TRBJ2-3 | TRBV14 | NA | CASSPLWLGGRTDTQYF | TGTGCCAGCAGCCCCCTCTGGCTGGGGGGTCGGACAGATACGCAGTATTTT
TRBD2 | TRBJ2-3 | TRBV19 | NA | CASSRGGLAGRSTDTQYF | TGTGCCAGTAGCCGGGGGGGACTAGCGGGGAGGAGCACAGATACGCAGTATTTT
NA | TRBJ1-1 | TRBV4-1 | NA | CASSQGSGDVAFF | TGCGCCAGCAGCCAGGGCTCAGGGGATGTAGCTTTCTTT
TRBD1 | TRBJ2-5 | TRBV29-1 | NA | CSGATGYQETQYF | TGCAGCGGCGCGACAGGGTACCAAGAGACCCAGTACTTC
TRBD1 | TRBJ2-4 | TRBV10-1 | NA | CASSGGQAKNIQYF | TGCGCCAGCAGTGGGGGACAGGCCAAAAACATTCAGTACTTC
NA | TRBJ1-2 | TRBV6-4 | NA | CASSMDSGYGYTF | TGTGCCAGCAGTATGGACAGCGGCTATGGCTACACCTTC
NA | TRBJ1-5 | TRBV7-7 | NA | CASSLGQYSNQPQHF | TGTGCTAGCAGCTTAGGACAGTATAGCAATCAGCCCCAGCATTTT
NA | TRBJ1-2 | TRBV3-1/TRBV3-2 | NA | CASSQAGGANYGYTF | TGTGCCAGCAGCCAGGCAGGAGGAGCTAACTATGGCTACACCTTC
NA | TRBJ2-2 | TRBV29-1 | NA | CSVEEGGANTGELFF | TGCAGCGTTGAAGAAGGAGGGGCGAACACCGGGGAGCTGTTTTTT
NA | TRBJ1-4 | TRBV9 | NA | CASSVDRANEKLFF | TGTGCCAGCAGCGTAGACAGGGCTAATGAAAAACTGTTTTTT
NA | TRBJ1-2 | TRBV7-2 | NA | CASSLSPQDFYGYTF | TGTGCCAGCAGCTTATCCCCGCAGGACTTCTATGGCTACACCTTC
NA | TRBJ2-2 | TRBV7-7 | NA | CASSSNSAPPGELFF | TGTGCCAGCAGCTCGAACAGTGCCCCTCCCGGGGAGCTGTTTTTT
NA | TRBJ1-4 | TRBV5-5 | NA | CASSTVGEANEKLFF | TGTGCCAGCAGCACCGTCGGGGAGGCCAATGAAAAACTGTTTTTT
NA | TRBJ1-4 | TRBV19 | NA | CASSLQGLTNEKLFF | TGTGCCAGTAGTCTACAGGGCTTAACTAATGAAAAACTGTTTTTT
NA | TRBJ2-1 | TRBV6-5 | NA | CASSWRGSSYNEQFF | TGTGCCAGCAGTTGGCGGGGAAGCTCCTACAATGAGCAGTTCTTC
NA | TRBJ2-7 | TRBV28 | NA | CASGRDISYEQYF | TGTGCCAGCGGCCGGGACATCTCCTACGAGCAGTACTTC
NA | TRBJ1-1 | TRBV5-4 | NA | CASSSNRDGPEAFF | TGTGCCAGCAGCTCAAACAGGGATGGCCCTGAAGCTTTCTTT
TRBD1 | TRBJ1-1 | TRBV10-3 | NA | CAISGLLRQGNTEAFF | TGTGCCATCAGTGGGCTCTTGAGACAGGGGAACACTGAAGCTTTCTTT
TRBD1 | TRBJ2-7 | TRBV12-3/TRBV12-4 | many | CASSHRQGEQYF | TGTGCCAGCAGTCATAGACAGGGCGAGCAGTACTTC
NA | TRBJ1-5 | TRBV30 | NA | CAWSVAPFQPQHF | TGTGCCTGGAGTGTAGCCCCTTTTCAGCCCCAGCATTTT
TRBD1 | TRBJ2-5 | TRBV19 | NA | CASSATGAGETQYF | TGTGCCAGTAGTGCTACAGGGGCCGGAGAGACCCAGTACTTC
TRBD2 | TRBJ2-3 | TRBV3-1/TRBV3-2 | NA | CASSQTPAGGPDTQYF | TGTGCCAGCAGCCAGACTCCCGCGGGGGGCCCAGATACGCAGTATTTT
NA | TRBJ1-2 | TRBV27 | NA | CASSLSRGSNYGYTF | TGTGCCAGCAGTTTATCGCGAGGGTCCAACTATGGCTACACCTTC